This TCR beta chain was found in a study of cytomegalovirus exposure and HLA in healthy donors. As for the study in general: The roughly 130 validation repertoires used the same platform as the roughly 700 first-cohort repertoires (as reported by a later analysis). Study conclusions and caveats: The tendency of first-cohort TCR clusters to co-occur in the 120 or so validation repertoires emerged from a later analysis. Reported performance of the classifier showed diagnosis of cytomegalovirus status with high specificity and sensitivity.

Here immunoSEQ multiplex PCR was the method, and the copy in TCRdb shows in-frame clones only, minus some. Among 250,000 to 400,000 clones listed, over 75% were seen once. The CDR3 loop spans 11 amino acids. Germline lookup yields CDR1 MNHNS and CDR2 SASEGT. Trimming cost V 7 bases and J 8 bases, with 11 bases left between them. Among the 110 or so subjects of the validation cohort, separate from the roughly 700-subject first cohort, were the donors. A remark on this clone: Its antigen is not identified.

This TCR derives from a man aged 30 to 39 in good health and CMV-seronegative. V usage is TRBV6-1 and J usage is TRBJ1-2; D is possibly TRBD1 (6 bases). Source material: PBMCs. CDR3 sequence: CASTPGDGYTF. CDR3 DNA sequence: TGTGCCAGCACCCCAGGGGACGGCTACACCTTC.